Described below is a single T cell receptor (beta chain) sequence and its context. The antigen this receptor binds is unknown. Base qualities are not provided; no much larger clone lies one nucleotide away. The library came from PCR. Data came from an Illumina HiSeq 2500. TCR libraries were prepared with molecular barcoding, using unique molecular identifiers to normalize TCRbeta repertoire quantification. Clones were called with MiXCR by TCRdb after fastp trimmed the public reads at Q25, and only in-frame beta chains were retained. Rows merge per CDR3 protein into single entries with the most common DNA and genes. The sample records about 500,000 distinct CDR3 sequences, approximately 30% of which are singletons. Together, the top ten hold around 2.5% of the sample. V drops 1 base and J drops 6 bases, leaving 12 bases in between. The CDR3 covers 15 residues, taking in both the cysteine and the phenylalanine. Only CDR3 DNA is held: 45 bases, read in frame from base 1. CDR1 and CDR2 were assigned from the germline V gene as SGHTA and FQGNSA.

The sample originates from a study of T-cell reconstitution after alpha-beta-depleted transplantation in children (dated by TCRdb to 2016 to 2018). In terms of the full investigation: Using TCR repertoire profiling, the study quantitatively followed how T-cell immune reconstitution unfolded in children after TCRalphabeta/CD19-depleted allogeneic hematopoietic cell transplantation.

Sequencing was performed on PBMCs from the stem cell graft donor, taken from the stem cell graft. The rearranged chain carries TRBV7-2 and TRBJ2-2; the D region possibly corresponds to TRBD2 (6 bases align). This sequence originates from a human donor who donated a stem cell graft to a child with aplastic anemia. The nucleotides are TGTGCCAGCAGCTTAGGCGGGATTGATGCCGGGGAGCTGTTTTTT. Translated, this gives CASSLGGIDAGELFF.